Listed here are 8 T cell receptor beta chains from one sample, sequenced in a study of tumor-infiltrating lymphocytes in oesophageal squamous cell carcinoma. MiXCR was run by TCRdb on the PCR reads, yielding one entry per CDR3 protein. This table has 19,000 or so distinct CDR3 sequences, 47% appearing once. The sequenced sample was normal esophageal tissue next to the tumor. The receptors shown here come from a female donor with esophageal squamous cell carcinoma.

The chain couples TRBV7-3 to TRBJ2-5; unclear D gene. The CDR3 is 15 amino acids. The V gene's germline CDR1 is SGHTA and CDR2 FQGTGA. The V and J ends lost 1 base and 5 bases respectively, with 14 bases between them. The CDR3 DNA sequence: TGTGCCAGCAGCTTAAGAGGTAGCACGATGGAGACCCAGTACTTC. Translation: CASSLRGSTMETQYF.

This clonotype came up many times. The chain joins TRBV11-1 to TRBJ2-2; D remains ambiguous. The CDR3 loop spans 15 amino acids. Germline CDR1 SGHAT, CDR2 FQDESV (reference sequence). V shed 1 base and J shed 2 bases, with 8 bases lying between them. Here the CDR3 reads CASSLGYGNTGELFF. CDR3 sequence (DNA): TGTGCCAGCAGCTTAGGGTACGGTAACACCGGGGAGCTGTTTTTT.

The rearrangement joins TRBV7-2 to TRBJ2-4; D gene ambiguous. Gene TRBJ2-7 matches the end of the DNA better, so the J call may be wrong. Germline V gives CDR1 SGHTA, CDR2 FQGNSA. The CDR3 consists of 14 residues. CDR3 amino acids: CASVGNFGPYEQYF. The CDR3 DNA sequence: TGTGCCAGCGTAGGAAATTTCGGCCCCTACGAGCAGTACTTC.

This clonotype came up once. It is likely a read error, because the conserved phenylalanine at the end of the CDR3 is missing. The limits of the CDR3 on the DNA are not certain, so only TCRdb's listed CDR3 is given. The CDR3 loop is CASSLAGGPISYNEQFFGA. This rearrangement joins TRBV7-8 to TRBJ2-7; the table's D call, TRBD1, has no DNA check behind it. Per germline, CDR1 SGHVS and CDR2 FQNEAQ. The CDR3 comprises 19 residues, both ends counted.

The chain uses TRBV9 and TRBJ2-1; 8 bases are shared with TRBD2. This CDR3 is built from 16 residues. Trimming cost V 3 bases and J 6 bases; bases outside gene matches: 11. Per germline, CDR1 SGDLS and CDR2 YYNGEE. The CDR3 coding sequence is TGTGCCAGCAGCGAGAGACTAGCGAGAGGAAGCAATGAGCAGTTCTTC. Residues: CASSERLARGSNEQFF.

In the case of this clonotype: It is unclear where the CDR3 begins or ends on the DNA, so no DNA is shown, and the CDR3 is as TCRdb lists it. The chain is built from TRBV12-3 or TRBV12-4 and TRBJ2-3; the table's TRBD2 call for D was not verified on the DNA. Ends included, the CDR3 has 18 residues. The CDR3 sequence: CASSLALVAGGITGELYF.

Judged by abundance, this clonotype is medium-sized. The V call is TRBV7-3, the J call TRBJ2-1; a possible D gene is TRBD1 (6 bases). The CDR3 contains 15 residues. Per the germline V gene, CDR1 is SGHTA and CDR2 is FQGTGA. The V and J ends lost 5 bases and 4 bases respectively, with 15 bases between them. In nucleotides, the CDR3 is TGTGCCAGCAGCGGATGGCCAGGGGAGTACAATGAGCAGTTCTTC. It translates to CASSGWPGEYNEQFF.

This clonotype was seen ten or more times. This chain joins TRBV4-1 and TRBJ2-3; D is possibly TRBD2 (6 bases). The germline gives CDR1 MGHRA, CDR2 YSYEKL. This CDR3 region has 16 residues. The ends were cut back, 3 bases at V and 1 base at J, with 14 bases in the middle. The CDR3 coding sequence is TGCGCCAGCAGCCAGGACCCTAGCGCCCGCACAGATACGCAGTATTTT. It yields the protein CASSQDPSARTDTQYF.